This T cell receptor beta chain was sequenced during a study of CXCR3-negative and CXCR3-positive naive CD8 T cells. Study in general: Summed over all libraries, TRB reads came to roughly 140 million, with about 1.5 +/- 0.3 million per library. Study-level findings and limits: Both naive subsets carried similar amounts of surface CD5, so TCR strength was inferred from TRB CDR3 properties. Diversity proved comparably high across both naive subsets and much lower in memory CD8+ cells. Hydrophobicity of TRB CDR3s was greater in CXCR3-positive naive cells than in CXCR3-negative naive cells.

Germline assignment: CDR1 SQVTM and CDR2 ANQGSEA. The CDR3 totals 12 residues. With regard to this clonotype: Its antigen is currently unknown.

The authors prepared UMI-labeled TRB cDNA libraries by 5' RACE. TCRdb reprocessed the 5' RACE reads; each CDR3 protein has one entry and no DNA is given. The sample data list tens of thousands of distinct CDR3 sequences. This chain links TRBV29-1 with TRBJ1-1; TCRdb's D gene call, TRBD1, goes unchecked for lack of DNA. This TCR was sampled from a human donor in good health. Some clones in this sample may be carry-over from other donors' samples. Sequencing was done on a sample of naive CXCR3- CD8+ T cells from blood. Subset denoted: CD45RO-CCR7+CD27+CD95- naive CD8+ T cells lacking CXCR3 (TNR3-). CDR3 region: CSIRTGLAEAFF.